This T cell receptor beta chain originates from a study of shared clonotypes between healthy human individuals. Clones were sequenced by immunoSEQ multiplex PCR, and TCRdb holds only the in-frame ones, with some missing. The sample lists 2 million to 2.5 million clones; approximately 94% were seen once. The CDR3 has 14 amino acids. Trimming pared 9 bases from V and 7 bases from J, leaving 19 bases between. From germline, CDR1 is MDHEN and CDR2 SYDVKM. The sample consisted of naive CD4+ T cells sorted from blood. The sample's subset: CD45RA+ positively selected. The chain has TRBV28 and TRBJ1-5; tentatively, D is TRBD1 (5 bases). The sequence derives from a man aged 18-30 years in good health. In nucleotides, the CDR3 is TGTGCCAGGAGCGCGGCAGGGATCAACCAGCCCCAGCATTTT. Translating gives CARSAAGINQPQHF.